The rows below give T cell receptor beta chains drawn from one sample of a study of blood T cell repertoires in COVID-19. Sequencing was performed with immunoSEQ multiplex PCR; in TCRdb, only in-frame clones are kept and a portion is missing. Of roughly 250,000 clones in the sample, over 75% were seen once. The sequencing input was PBMCs or T cells enriched from blood (not recorded which). These TCRs come from a woman in her 30s who had recovered from COVID-19. Each CDR3 is given with its conserved first and last residue. Fields, in order: CDR3 protein, CDR3 DNA, V gene, clone size, J gene, D gene. The D gene is left open where the match is weak. Clone size, where shown, is once, few, many, or a class for clones that have expanded.

cdr3_aa: CASRTRSYQPQHF; cdr3_nt: TGTGCCAGCAGGACCCGTAGCTATCAGCCCCAGCATTTT; v_call: TRBV28; clone_size: few; j_call: TRBJ1-5; d_call: .
cdr3_aa: CASSPDRGWQPQHF; cdr3_nt: TGTGCCAGCAGCCCAGACAGGGGTTGGCAGCCCCAGCATTTT; v_call: TRBV7-8; clone_size: .; j_call: TRBJ1-5; d_call: TRBD1
cdr3_aa: CASSPRPGQGYGYTF; cdr3_nt: TGTGCCAGCAGTCCACGACCGGGACAGGGCTATGGCTACACCTTC; v_call: TRBV6-5; clone_size: .; j_call: TRBJ1-2; d_call: TRBD1
cdr3_aa: CASSGTSGLTETLTQYF; cdr3_nt: TGCGCCAGCAGCGGAACTAGCGGGCTCACCGAGACTCTTACGCAGTATTTT; v_call: TRBV5-1; clone_size: .; j_call: TRBJ2-3; d_call: TRBD2
cdr3_aa: CASSSLSRELPEAFF; cdr3_nt: TGTGCCAGCAGCTCCCTTTCGAGAGAGCTCCCTGAAGCTTTCTTT; v_call: TRBV5-4; clone_size: .; j_call: TRBJ1-1; d_call: .
cdr3_aa: CASSLEQGSWYEQYF; cdr3_nt: TGTGCCAGCAGCTTGGAACAGGGGTCCTGGTACGAGCAGTACTTC; v_call: TRBV5-5; clone_size: .; j_call: TRBJ2-7; d_call: TRBD1
cdr3_aa: CASSQDYIRTFF; cdr3_nt: TGTGCCAGCAGCCAAGATTACATTCGCACTTTCTTT; v_call: TRBV14; clone_size: .; j_call: TRBJ1-1; d_call: .
cdr3_aa: CASSLGRGSGIETQYF; cdr3_nt: TGTGCCAGCAGCTTAGGTCGGGGAAGCGGTATCGAGACCCAGTACTTC; v_call: TRBV7-9; clone_size: .; j_call: TRBJ2-5; d_call: .
cdr3_aa: CASRGRATGELFF; cdr3_nt: TGTGCCAGCAGAGGGAGGGCGACCGGGGAGCTGTTTTTT; v_call: TRBV28; clone_size: .; j_call: TRBJ2-2; d_call: TRBD2
cdr3_aa: CASSLSGRSGSYEQFF; cdr3_nt: TGTGCCAGCAGTCTCTCGGGGAGAAGCGGGAGCTATGAGCAGTTCTTC; v_call: TRBV27; clone_size: .; j_call: TRBJ2-1; d_call: TRBD2
cdr3_aa: CASSYSANQPQHF; cdr3_nt: TGTGCCAGCAGTTACTCGGCCAATCAGCCCCAGCATTTT; v_call: TRBV6-5; clone_size: .; j_call: TRBJ1-5; d_call: .
cdr3_aa: CASSRPQTTYEQYF; cdr3_nt: TGTGCCAGCAGTCGCCCCCAGACTACCTACGAGCAGTACTTC; v_call: TRBV6-5; clone_size: .; j_call: TRBJ2-7; d_call: .
cdr3_aa: CASSFLSGSLDNEQFF; cdr3_nt: TGTGCCAGCAGCTTTTTGAGCGGGAGTCTAGACAATGAGCAGTTCTTC; v_call: TRBV5-4; clone_size: .; j_call: TRBJ2-1; d_call: TRBD2
cdr3_aa: CAISAGLAGAYEQYF; cdr3_nt: TGTGCCATCAGTGCCGGACTAGCGGGAGCATACGAGCAGTACTTC; v_call: TRBV10-3; clone_size: .; j_call: TRBJ2-7; d_call: TRBD2
cdr3_aa: CASSNLGGARANYGYTF; cdr3_nt: TGTGCCAGCTCTAACCTGGGGGGGGCCAGGGCTAACTATGGCTACACCTTC; v_call: TRBV11-2; clone_size: .; j_call: TRBJ1-2; d_call: .
cdr3_aa: CASSLERGGGEQFF; cdr3_nt: TGCGCCAGCAGCTTGGAGCGGGGGGGCGGTGAGCAGTTCTTC; v_call: TRBV5-1; clone_size: .; j_call: TRBJ2-1; d_call: TRBD2
cdr3_aa: CASSEQTGHQPEAFF; cdr3_nt: TGTGCCAGCAGCGAACAGACAGGGCACCAACCTGAAGCTTTCTTT; v_call: TRBV9; clone_size: .; j_call: TRBJ1-1; d_call: TRBD1
cdr3_aa: CASSPLGATGTEAFF; cdr3_nt: TGTGCCAGCTCACCACTTGGGGCTACAGGGACTGAAGCTTTCTTT; v_call: TRBV18; clone_size: .; j_call: TRBJ1-1; d_call: .
cdr3_aa: CASGSRDSRTDTQYF; cdr3_nt: TGTGCCAGCGGGTCCCGGGACTCACGCACAGATACGCAGTATTTT; v_call: TRBV6-5; clone_size: .; j_call: TRBJ2-3; d_call: .
cdr3_aa: CASSTGMEEKLFF; cdr3_nt: TGTGCCAGCAGCACAGGGATGGAGGAAAAACTGTTTTTT; v_call: TRBV28; clone_size: .; j_call: TRBJ1-4; d_call: .
cdr3_aa: CASSFSGTHKQYF; cdr3_nt: TGTGCCAGCAGTTTTTCCGGGACACATAAGCAGTACTTC; v_call: TRBV27; clone_size: .; j_call: TRBJ2-7; d_call: .
cdr3_aa: CASSLVPGRGVDTQYF; cdr3_nt: TGCGCCAGCAGCTTGGTCCCAGGGCGTGGGGTGGATACGCAGTATTTT; v_call: TRBV5-1; clone_size: .; j_call: TRBJ2-3; d_call: .
cdr3_aa: CASSRLAEGDIQYF; cdr3_nt: TGTGCCAGCAGCCGACTAGCGGAGGGGGACATTCAGTACTTC; v_call: TRBV3-1/TRBV3-2; clone_size: .; j_call: TRBJ2-4; d_call: TRBD2
cdr3_aa: CSASGSGRTSTDTQYF; cdr3_nt: TGCAGTGCTAGTGGGAGCGGAAGAACAAGCACAGATACGCAGTATTTT; v_call: TRBV20-1; clone_size: once; j_call: TRBJ2-3; d_call: .
cdr3_aa: CASSERFGSGVYEQYF; cdr3_nt: TGCGCCAGCAGTGAGAGGTTTGGTAGCGGGGTATACGAGCAGTACTTC; v_call: TRBV10-1; clone_size: .; j_call: TRBJ2-7; d_call: TRBD2
cdr3_aa: CASSQVRAHRRNTEAFF; cdr3_nt: TGTGCCAGCAGCCAAGTAAGAGCTCACAGACGGAACACTGAAGCTTTCTTT; v_call: TRBV14; clone_size: .; j_call: TRBJ1-1; d_call: .
cdr3_aa: CASSPGVSYNEQFF; cdr3_nt: TGTGCCAGCAGCCCCGGAGTCTCCTACAATGAGCAGTTCTTC; v_call: TRBV28; clone_size: .; j_call: TRBJ2-1; d_call: .
cdr3_aa: CASSLRSQRNQPQHF; cdr3_nt: TGTGCCAGCAGCTTGAGATCCCAGCGAAATCAGCCCCAGCATTTT; v_call: TRBV5-6; clone_size: .; j_call: TRBJ1-5; d_call: .
cdr3_aa: CASSEAGDTDTQYF; cdr3_nt: TGTGCCAGCAGTGAGGCGGGGGACACAGATACGCAGTATTTT; v_call: TRBV28; clone_size: .; j_call: TRBJ2-3; d_call: TRBD2
cdr3_aa: CASSPRGLAGSYEQYF; cdr3_nt: TGTGCCAGCAGCCCCCGGGGACTAGCGGGATCCTACGAGCAGTACTTC; v_call: TRBV7-9; clone_size: .; j_call: TRBJ2-7; d_call: TRBD2
cdr3_aa: CASSLANRGDGYTF; cdr3_nt: TGCGCCAGCAGCTTGGCCAACAGGGGGGATGGCTACACCTTC; v_call: TRBV5-1; clone_size: .; j_call: TRBJ1-2; d_call: TRBD1
cdr3_aa: CAWSEVGTQYF; cdr3_nt: TGTGCCTGGAGCGAGGTTGGTACGCAGTATTTT; v_call: TRBV30; clone_size: .; j_call: TRBJ2-3; d_call: .
cdr3_aa: CASSPPSGRVSYNEQFF; cdr3_nt: TGTGCCAGCAGCCCTCCAAGCGGGAGGGTGTCCTACAATGAGCAGTTCTTC; v_call: TRBV7-9; clone_size: once; j_call: TRBJ2-1; d_call: TRBD2
cdr3_aa: CASCETGSNEKLFF; cdr3_nt: TGTGCCAGCTGCGAGACAGGGTCTAATGAAAAACTGTTTTTT; v_call: TRBV11-2; clone_size: .; j_call: TRBJ1-4; d_call: TRBD1
cdr3_aa: CASSLGQDNSPLHF; cdr3_nt: TGCGCCAGCAGCTTGGGACAGGATAATTCACCCCTCCACTTT; v_call: TRBV5-1; clone_size: .; j_call: TRBJ1-6; d_call: .
cdr3_aa: CASSSYQGGGEKLFF; cdr3_nt: TGTGCCAGCAGCTCCTACCAGGGTGGGGGCGAAAAACTGTTTTTT; v_call: TRBV3-1/TRBV3-2; clone_size: .; j_call: TRBJ1-4; d_call: .
cdr3_aa: CARSSSGCGELFF; cdr3_nt: TGTGCCAGAAGCTCCTCAGGGTGCGGGGAGCTGTTTTTT; v_call: TRBV5-3; clone_size: .; j_call: TRBJ2-2; d_call: .
cdr3_aa: CASSLESGQFETQYF; cdr3_nt: TGTGCCAGCAGCTTAGAGTCCGGACAGTTCGAGACCCAGTACTTC; v_call: TRBV11-2; clone_size: .; j_call: TRBJ2-5; d_call: .
cdr3_aa: CASSKEQGGKLFF; cdr3_nt: TGTGCCAGCAGTAAGGAACAGGGTGGAAAACTGTTTTTT; v_call: TRBV28; clone_size: .; j_call: TRBJ1-4; d_call: .